This T cell receptor beta chain is drawn from a study of liver allograft versus peripheral blood T cells. Across the whole study: The authors compared T cell receptor repertoires in transplanted livers with recipients' peripheral blood repertoires.

The V and J ends lost 4 bases and 8 bases, in that order; junction bases with no gene match: 17. In germline, CDR1 is SGHDT, CDR2 YYEEEE. The CDR3 is 16 residues long. On this clonotype itself: What it recognizes is unknown.

MiXCR, run by TCRdb on the reads, gives a single entry per CDR3 protein. The sample consists of approximately 15,000 distinct CDR3 sequences, approximately 20% of them appearing once. Study-level results: Reportedly, liver allograft T cell receptor repertoires differed from peripheral blood ones.

This TCR was recovered from a human patient who had a liver transplant. Among the T cells, some may be from the graft donor. J is TRBJ1-2 and V is TRBV5-6, with 7 bases lining up with TRBD1. CDR3 DNA: TGTGCCAGCAGCCCCGGACAGGCCTACCTTGGGGGAGGCTACACCTTC. It codes for CASSPGQAYLGGGYTF.